These 19 T cell receptor beta chains were all obtained from the same sample, sequenced in a study of identical twins. TCRdb reanalysed the 5' RACE reads using MiXCR and keeps one entry per CDR3 protein. The top ten clones hold approximately 0.98% of a sample with 450,000 to 500,000 distinct CDR3 sequences, approximately 14% of them seen once. These data are also associated with another study on yellow fever vaccine responses in identical twins.

The specimen sequenced was CD4+ T cells sorted from blood. The receptors were gathered from a woman aged 18-29 years in good health.

This clonotype was picked up many times. This chain links TRBV3-1 with TRBJ2-1; D possibly corresponds to TRBD2 (5 bases). The CDR3 is 15 residues long. V dropped 1 base and J dropped 10 bases, with 17 bases sitting between them. The V gene's germline CDR1 is LGHDT and CDR2 YNNKEL (reference sequence). The CDR3 bases are TGTGCCAGCAGCCAAGGTAGCGCCGGTCCCCGGGAGCAGTTCTTC. Amino acid sequence: CASSQGSAGPREQFF.

This clonotype showed up just a few times. This rearrangement joins TRBV6-2 or TRBV6-3 to TRBJ2-1, with unresolved D. This CDR3 contains 12 residues. Germline-derived CDR1 and CDR2 are MNHEY and SVGEGT. V shed 6 bases and J shed 12 bases, with 15 bases lying between them. Here the CDR3 reads CASSSTQLGQFF. In DNA form, the CDR3 reads TGTGCCAGCAGCTCCACCCAATTGGGGCAGTTCTTC.

The V and J genes are TRBV2 and TRBJ1-2; the D gene is possibly TRBD1 (5 bases). V was clipped by 7 bases and J by 7 bases, with 19 bases between them. Germline V lookup: CDR1 SNHLY, CDR2 FYNNEI. The CDR3 loop spans 14 amino acids. In DNA form, the CDR3 reads TGTGCCAGCAAGGTCGCAGGGACGGGGTCTGGCTACACCTTC. It yields the protein CASKVAGTGSGYTF.

There are many counts of this clonotype. This chain links TRBV5-1 with TRBJ2-1; TRBD2 might be the D (5 bases). This CDR3 is built from 15 residues. The V gene lost 1 base and the J gene lost 4 bases, with 12 bases spanning the gap. Germline loops: CDR1 SGHRS, CDR2 YFSETQ. The CDR3 reads CASSLTGPGYNEQFF. The CDR3, as DNA: TGCGCCAGCAGCTTGACCGGACCGGGGTACAATGAGCAGTTCTTC. Based on the CDR3 plus reference TRBV5-1 and TRBJ2-1, the full variable domain is KAGVTQTPRYLIKTRGQQVTLSCSPISGHRSVSWYQQTPGQGLQFLFEYFSETQRNKGNFPGRFSGRQFSNSRSEMNVSTLELGDSALYLCASSLTGPGYNEQFFGPGTRLTVL.

This clonotype was picked up a small number of times. V usage is TRBV20-1 and J usage is TRBJ2-5; D is unclear. The CDR3 spans 11 residues. Germline assignment: CDR1 DFQATT and CDR2 SNEGSKA (reference sequence). CDR3 amino acids: CNHFRCQVQYF. Here the CDR3 DNA reads TGCAACCACTTCCGCTGTCAAGTCCAGTACTTC.

The sample holds many counts of this clonotype. One junction end disagrees with the germline gene, perhaps due to a read error. The chain combines TRBV5-1 with TRBJ2-3; 9 positions agree with TRBD2. The germline CDR1 and CDR2 sequences are SGHRS and YFSETQ. This CDR3 has 14 amino acids. The CDR3 region has the DNA TGTGCCAGCAGCTTAGCGGGAGGCACAGATACGCAGTATTTT. Encoded protein: CASSLAGGTDTQYF.

In this sample, this clonotype turned up a few times. The rearrangement joins TRBV30 to TRBJ1-1; 8 bases match TRBD1. With 3 bases clipped from V and 1 base from J, the junction kept 7 bases outside the gene matches. This CDR3 is 15 amino acids long. Germline loops: CDR1 GTSNPN, CDR2 SVGIG (reference sequence). The CDR3 nucleotides read TGTGCCTGGAGAGAGAGACAGGGGTCGAACACTGAAGCTTTCTTT. Protein sequence: CAWRERQGSNTEAFF. Filled out from reference TRBV30 and TRBJ1-1, the complete variable domain reads SQTIHQWPATLVQPVGSPLSLECTVEGTSNPNLYWYRQAAGRGLQLLFYSVGIGQISSEVPQNLSASRPQDRQFILSSKKLLLSDSGFYLCAWRERQGSNTEAFFGQGTRLTVV.

The V gene is TRBV29-1, the J gene TRBJ2-5, with 8 bases lining up with TRBD1. The CDR3 is 13 residues long. Germline V gene lookup returns CDR1 SQVTM and CDR2 ANQGSEA. J lost 4 bases, V lost 7 bases, and 8 bases had no gene match. DNA of the CDR3: TGCAGCGCCAGGACAGGGCTATCAGAGACCCAGTACTTC. This sequence encodes CSARTGLSETQYF. Together with reference TRBV29-1 and TRBJ2-5, the CDR3 gives the full variable domain: SAVISQKPSRDICQRGTSLTIQCQVDSQVTMMFWYRQQPGQSLTLIATANQGSEATYESGFVIDKFPISRPNLTFSTLTVSNMSPEDSSIYLCSARTGLSETQYFGPGTRLLVL.

The V and J genes are TRBV30 and TRBJ2-3; TRBD1 agrees at 10 bases. CDR1 is GTSNPN and CDR2 is SVGIG in the germline V gene (reference sequence). The V gene end was trimmed by 1 base and the J gene end by 6 bases; junction bases not matched to a gene: 10. The CDR3 loop spans 16 amino acids. DNA of the CDR3: TGTGCCTGGAGTGCCCAGACAGGGGGCGTGGGGGATACGCAGTATTTT. Protein product: CAWSAQTGGVGDTQYF.

The chain employs TRBV28 and TRBJ2-5; 7 nucleotides line up with TRBD1. Germline CDR1 is MDHEN and CDR2 is SYDVKM. Unmatched junction bases numbered 3, after V lost 2 bases and J lost 3 bases. There are 14 residues in the CDR3. The CDR3 spells CASSLIQGKETQYF. CDR3 in DNA: TGTGCCAGCAGTTTAATACAGGGGAAAGAGACCCAGTACTTC.

V gene TRBV29-1 combines with J gene TRBJ2-1; 11 bases are shared with TRBD2. The length of the CDR3 is 21 residues. With 3 bases clipped from V and 8 bases from J, the junction kept 27 bases outside the gene matches. Germline-derived CDR1 and CDR2 are SQVTM and ANQGSEA. In DNA, the CDR3 is TGCAGCGTTGATATGGTAGGGTTCGACCTTTCTAGCGGGAGGACGGTCCATGAGCAGTTCTTC. This codes for CSVDMVGFDLSSGRTVHEQFF.

V and J are TRBV28 and TRBJ2-1, with TRBD2 identical over 11 bases. The CDR3 covers 15 residues. Germline V gene data show CDR1 as MDHEN and CDR2 as SYDVKM. Losses at the gene ends were 6 bases for V and 8 bases for J; bases not matched to a gene: 9. CDR3 region: CASSYSGRALDEQFF. The DNA for the CDR3 is TGTGCCAGCAGCTATAGCGGGAGGGCCCTCGATGAGCAGTTCTTC.

This clonotype came up a few times. This chain connects TRBV7-2 to TRBJ2-3; the D gene could be TRBD1 or TRBD2 (5 bases each). The germline V gene has CDR1 SGHTA and CDR2 FQGNSA. CDR3 length equals 16 residues. V gave up 4 bases and J gave up 3 bases, with 17 bases separating them. This chain's CDR3 is CASSYGTGFRTDTQYF. The CDR3 DNA is TGTGCCAGCAGCTACGGGACGGGATTCCGTACAGATACGCAGTATTTT.

There are many counts of this clonotype. The genes are TRBV5-1 and TRBJ1-4; 8 bases are a match to TRBD1. CDR1 and CDR2 (germline): SGHRS, YFSETQ. This CDR3 contains 15 residues. J was trimmed by 10 bases and V by 2 bases; bases with no gene match: 10. DNA of the CDR3: TGCGCCAGCAGCTTCGGACAGGGCGAAGGAGTAAAACTGTTTTTT. Amino acid sequence: CASSFGQGEGVKLFF.

This clonotype was detected only a few times. The V call is TRBV5-6, the J call TRBJ1-1; unclear D gene. The length of the CDR3 is 13 residues. V lost 2 bases to trimming and J lost 8 bases, with 13 bases between them. Germline CDR1 and CDR2: SGHDT and YYEEEE. The CDR3 DNA reads as TGTGCCAGCAGCTTTCTTCAGGTGCCCGAAGCTTTCTTT. Translation gives CASSFLQVPEAFF.

The V and J genes are TRBV4-3 and TRBJ2-3, with 7 bases aligning to TRBD1. The trim removed 0 bases at V and 4 bases at J, leaving 4 bases unmatched. CDR1 and CDR2 (germline): LGHNA, YSLEER. This CDR3 is built from 15 residues. The CDR3 protein is CASSQDEGAADTQYF. The CDR3 bases are TGCGCCAGCAGCCAAGATGAGGGGGCGGCAGATACGCAGTATTTT.

The sample holds many counts of this clonotype. The chain carries TRBV20-1 and TRBJ1-1; D remains ambiguous. From germline, CDR1 is DFQATT and CDR2 SNEGSKA (reference sequence). The CDR3 runs to 13 residues. With 5 bases removed from V and 4 bases from J, the gap between germline ends came to 14 bases. CDR3 coding DNA: TGCAGTGCTGGACGCCAAAAAGGCACTGAAGCTTTCTTT. Translated, it gives CSAGRQKGTEAFF.

This rearrangement joins TRBV10-2 to TRBJ1-2; D remains ambiguous. Trimming removed 4 bases at V and 5 bases at J, with 11 bases between. The CDR3 is made up of 13 amino acids. Germline-derived CDR1 and CDR2 are WSHSY and SAAADI. In DNA form, the CDR3 reads TGCGCCAGCAGTGTGTCGGAATCGTATGGCTACACCTTC. This sequence encodes CASSVSESYGYTF.

This clonotype was counted only a few times. V and J are TRBV19 and TRBJ1-5; 7 bases agree with TRBD1. The CDR3 spans 16 residues. Germline V gene lookup returns CDR1 LNHDA and CDR2 SQIVND (reference sequence). The V segment lost 1 base and the J segment 7 bases; nucleotides outside the gene matches: 10. The CDR3 reads CASSIGRGQDRQPQHF. The DNA for the CDR3 is TGTGCCAGTAGTATAGGAAGGGGGCAAGACAGACAGCCCCAGCATTTT.